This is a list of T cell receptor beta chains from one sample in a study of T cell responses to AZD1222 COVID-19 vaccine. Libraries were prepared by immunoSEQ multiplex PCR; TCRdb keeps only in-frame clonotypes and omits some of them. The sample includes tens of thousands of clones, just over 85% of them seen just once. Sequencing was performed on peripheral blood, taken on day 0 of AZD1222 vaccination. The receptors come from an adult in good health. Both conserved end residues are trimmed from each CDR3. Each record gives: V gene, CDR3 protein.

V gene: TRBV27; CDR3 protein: ASRGTGTSPLH
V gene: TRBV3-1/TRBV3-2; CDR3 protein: ASSQGGGGNYGYT
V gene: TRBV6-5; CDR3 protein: ASSYSPPGANYGYT
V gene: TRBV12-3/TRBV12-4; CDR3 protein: ASSYLGAGEQY
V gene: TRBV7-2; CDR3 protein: ASSPQDAPGKLF
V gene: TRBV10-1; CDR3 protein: ASSASGGYEQF
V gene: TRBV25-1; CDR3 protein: ASSRDLGQTAF
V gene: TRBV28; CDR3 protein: ASGGQGGRTYEQY
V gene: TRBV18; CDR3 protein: ASSPGGRASETQY
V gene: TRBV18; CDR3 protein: ASFPVMGPSNTEAF
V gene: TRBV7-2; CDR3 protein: ASSSSGSGEGQPQH
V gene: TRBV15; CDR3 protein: ATSRSSVGSSGANVLT
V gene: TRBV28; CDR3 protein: ASSNRGSNYGYT
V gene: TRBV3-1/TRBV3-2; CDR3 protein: ASSQDGIAGGPGSYEQY
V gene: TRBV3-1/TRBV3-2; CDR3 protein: ASSQGVLAGGREQY
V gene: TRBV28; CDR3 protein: ASSLEGRQLF
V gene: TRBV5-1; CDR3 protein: ASSLDGRSYGYT
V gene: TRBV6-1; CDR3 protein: ASSELTGGHTEAF
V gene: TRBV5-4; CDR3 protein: ASSWDSQGTGELF
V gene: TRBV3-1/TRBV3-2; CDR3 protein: ASSQGWDRGQNGYT